The T cell receptor beta chain under discussion was sequenced for a study of T-cell reconstitution after alpha-beta-depleted transplantation in children. The study's findings and limits: T-cell numbers and diversity, one year after transplant, stemmed largely from T cells that were newly produced. Roughly two months post-transplant, alpha-beta T cells reportedly originated from several hundred graft clones that had expanded.

Library preparation (for TCRbeta) was performed with unique molecular identifiers. TCRdb called the PCR reads again in MiXCR, with one record for every CDR3 protein. The data contain fewer than 250,000 distinct CDR3 sequences, roughly 8.2% of them singletons. Germline V gene sequence: CDR1 MNHEY, CDR2 SMNVEV (reference sequence). CDR3 size: 15 residues. In its sample, this clonotype was seen many times. What it binds is unknown. A junction boundary mismatches the germline segment, possibly from a read error. The chain is built from TRBV27 and TRBJ2-7, with D perhaps matching TRBD2 (7 bases). This sequence originates from a male patient between 10 and 17 years old who had a stem cell transplant for acute lymphoblastic leukemia, so the T cells may come from the graft donor. The sample consisted of PBMCs, mostly from graft donor cells, taken 180 days after TCRalphabeta/CD19-depleted stem cell transplant. DNA of the CDR3: TGTGCCAGCAAGGGGGGGACGGCAGGAGCCTACGGGCAGTACTTC. Its protein product is CASKGGTAGAYGQYF.